The table lists the clone carrying this T cell receptor (beta chain) with many counts. The target antigen is unknown. This sample is drawn from a study of metastatic and nonmetastatic thyroid tumors. Study overall: Repertoires from blood and tumor or nodule tissue of malignant and benign thyroid patients were compared. Overall study results and limits: When malignant thyroid tumors were compared with benign nodules, TCR beta diversity was reportedly significantly higher in the malignant tumors. This held in both blood and tumor samples.

Through MiXCR, TCRdb re-clonotyped the PCR reads. Of about 26,000 clones in the sample, 20% to 30% were seen once. The CDR3 extends over 16 amino acids. Germline V gene data show CDR1 as SGHNT and CDR2 as YYREEE (reference sequence). The V and J ends lost 4 bases and 7 bases, in that order; junction bases with no gene match: 10. All patients reached thyroid surgery having received no treatment beforehand. The source of this sequence is a female donor with papillary thyroid cancer or a benign thyroid nodule (not recorded which). Some clones in this sample may be carry-over from other donors' samples. Sequencing was performed on blood. The J gene is TRBJ1-4, the V gene TRBV5-4; 10 bases agree with TRBD1. DNA for the CDR3: TGTGCCAGCAGCCGGAACCGGGACAGGGGTGGTGAAAAACTGTTTTTT. It codes for CASSRNRDRGGEKLFF.